This T cell receptor beta chain was captured in a study of early T cells in non-severe SARS-CoV-2 infection. V lost 1 base and J 0 bases, leaving 12 bases between the germline ends. This CDR3 region has 16 residues. Germline CDR1 is MGHRA and CDR2 is YSYEKL. TCRdb called the 5' RACE reads again in MiXCR, with one record for every CDR3 protein. The sample holds around 50,000 distinct CDR3 sequences; roughly 5.3% are singletons and the top ten take around 4.4%. The sequencing input was whole blood. The sequence was obtained from an adult who was a healthcare worker with PCR-confirmed SARS-CoV-2 infection or an uninfected control (not recorded which). The V gene is TRBV4-1, the J gene TRBJ1-2; D remains ambiguous. CDR3 sequence: CASSQASARANYGYTF. For the CDR3, the DNA is TGCGCCAGCAGCCAAGCGTCAGCAAGAGCTAACTATGGCTACACCTTC.